This TCR beta chain is from a study of regulatory T cells in long-lasting Graves disease. Through Arm-PCR of CDR3 regions and iRepertoire HTBI primers, TCR beta libraries were built. MiXCR was run by TCRdb on the multiplex PCR reads, yielding one entry per CDR3 protein. The table lists roughly 500,000 distinct CDR3 sequences, roughly 21% of them singletons. CDR3 length: 16 amino acids. From germline, CDR1 is MNHNS and CDR2 SASEGT. Trimming removed 5 bases from V and 5 bases from J; junction bases left unmatched: 12. Indicated time point: persistent/refractory GD, antithyroid drugs over 5 years with positive TRAb. After RNA was extracted from PBMCs, the TCR library was made from it. This clonotype was observed at least ten times.

This chain connects TRBV6-1 to TRBJ2-5; 9 positions agree with TRBD1. The sequence came from a female donor with Graves disease. The specimen was peripheral blood mononuclear cells (PBMCs), collected when the disease was refractory, from a patient treated with antithyroid drugs. Here the CDR3 DNA reads TGTGCCAGCAGTCCCACCGGGACAGGGTTAGCGGAGACCCAGTACTTC. It translates to CASSPTGTGLAETQYF.